This passage covers 15 T cell receptor beta chains from one sample sequenced in a study of blood T cell repertoires in COVID-19. Repertoires were generated with immunoSEQ multiplex PCR, while TCRdb's copy carries only in-frame clones and drops some. Among roughly 300,000 clones listed, 83% were seen once. Sequencing used peripheral blood. These receptors all come from a woman in her 50s who had recovered from COVID-19.

This clone came up a few times. The genes are TRBV2 and TRBJ1-5, with 7 bases identical to TRBD1. This CDR3 region has 15 residues. The V and J ends lost 6 bases and 4 bases, in that order; junction bases with no gene match: 9. CDR1 is SNHLY, CDR2 FYNNEI, per germline. CDR3 coding DNA: TGTGCCAGCAGCCCCGACAGGGTTGGTAATCAGCCCCAGCATTTT. Protein sequence: CASSPDRVGNQPQHF.

This rearrangement joins TRBV19 to TRBJ2-7; 7 bases agree with TRBD1. The V gene end was trimmed by 6 bases and the J gene end by 1 base; junction bases not matched to a gene: 9. Per the germline V gene, CDR1 is LNHDA and CDR2 is SQIVND (reference sequence). The CDR3 extends over 15 amino acids. The CDR3 reads CASSNRDSASYEQYF. CDR3 nucleotide sequence: TGTGCCAGTAGCAACCGGGACAGCGCTTCCTACGAGCAGTACTTC.

The chain uses TRBV2 and TRBJ1-5; D remains unclear. This CDR3 has 13 amino acids. The germline V and J ends were trimmed by 7 bases and 3 bases, with 10 bases remaining between them. Germline V gene sequence: CDR1 SNHLY, CDR2 FYNNEI. The CDR3 sequence: CASKVLANQPQHF. For the CDR3, the DNA is TGTGCCAGCAAGGTATTAGCCAATCAGCCCCAGCATTTT.

This clone was detected once. The gene calls are TRBV9 and TRBJ2-2; D call uncertain. Per germline, CDR1 SGDLS and CDR2 YYNGEE. V was cut by 0 bases and J by 4 bases, with 10 bases left in between. The CDR3 sequence is 15 residues long. In DNA, the CDR3 is TGTGCCAGCAGCGTAGGTGGCTCTGTCACCGGGGAGCTGTTTTTT. Its protein product is CASSVGGSVTGELFF.

The J gene is TRBJ2-5, the V gene TRBV5-1; a weak D match, TRBD1 (6 bases). Trimming took off 5 bases at V and 5 bases at J, with 19 bases between the two ends. The CDR3 runs 15 residues. Germline V gene sequence: CDR1 SGHRS, CDR2 YFSETQ. This chain's CDR3 is CASRSGDRFQETQYF. The CDR3 DNA sequence: TGCGCCAGCAGAAGTGGCGACAGGTTCCAGGAGACCCAGTACTTC. The full variable domain, its missing parts supplied by reference TRBV5-1 and TRBJ2-5, is KAGVTQTPRYLIKTRGQQVTLSCSPISGHRSVSWYQQTPGQGLQFLFEYFSETQRNKGNFPGRFSGRQFSNSRSEMNVSTLELGDSALYLCASRSGDRFQETQYFGPGTRLLVL.

This rearrangement joins TRBV7-6 to TRBJ1-6; 10 bases align to TRBD1. Losses at the gene ends were 9 bases for V and 4 bases for J; bases not matched to a gene: 3. Per germline, CDR1 SGHVS and CDR2 FNYEAQ. The length of the CDR3 is 14 residues. The CDR3 bases are TGTGCCAGTGGGACAGGGGTTTATAATTCACCCCTCCACTTT. Its protein product is CASGTGVYNSPLHF.

The V and J genes are TRBV27 and TRBJ1-3; D possibly corresponds to TRBD1 (5 bases). The germline gives CDR1 MNHEY, CDR2 SMNVEV (reference sequence). The CDR3 covers 17 residues. The CDR3 coding sequence is TGTGCTTTTTGGGGGGTCCATCCTCTTTCCTCTGGAAACACCATATATTTT. Protein sequence: CAFWGVHPLSSGNTIYF.

V is TRBV28 and J is TRBJ2-7; 8 bases match TRBD1. V shed 7 bases, J shed 4 bases, and the junction held 6 bases outside the gene matches. CDR3 length: 13 residues. Germline CDR1 is MDHEN and CDR2 is SYDVKM. CDR3 loop: CASIDRGWYEQYF. The CDR3 DNA reads as TGTGCCAGCATCGACAGGGGTTGGTACGAGCAGTACTTC.

The V and J genes are TRBV2 and TRBJ2-7, with D hard to call. Germline V gene sequence: CDR1 SNHLY, CDR2 FYNNEI. This CDR3 is built from 12 residues. V was trimmed by 6 bases and J by 11 bases, leaving 17 bases between them. CDR3 bases: TGTGCCAGCAGCCCCTCCGCACTATATAAGTACTTC. Amino acid sequence: CASSPSALYKYF. The full variable domain, its missing parts supplied by reference TRBV2 and TRBJ2-7, is EPEVTQTPSHQVTQMGQEVILRCVPISNHLYFYWYRQILGQKVEFLVSFYNNEISEKSEIFDDQFSVERPDGSNFTLKIRSTKLEDSAMYFCASSPSALYKYFGPGTRLTVT.

The genes are TRBV9 and TRBJ2-1, with D tentatively TRBD2 (7 bases). This CDR3 comprises 16 residues. The ends were cut back, 0 bases at V and 9 bases at J, with 19 bases in the middle. CDR1 is SGDLS and CDR2 is YYNGEE in the germline V gene. As DNA, the CDR3 is TGTGCCAGCAGCGTAGTGGGGGGGCCGGTGACAGGTGAGCAGTTCTTC. Its protein is CASSVVGGPVTGEQFF.

The chain recombines TRBV28 with TRBJ2-3, with no clear D. V lost 7 bases, J lost 0 bases, and 8 bases lay in between. The CDR3 sequence is 13 residues long. The V gene's germline CDR1 is MDHEN and CDR2 SYDVKM. The CDR3 bases are TGTGCCAGCACCGTGGGCAGCACAGATACGCAGTATTTT. Its translation: CASTVGSTDTQYF. The entire variable domain, with the rest obtained from reference TRBV28 and TRBJ2-3, is as follows: DVKVTQSSRYLVKRTGEKVFLECVQDMDHENMFWYRQDPGLGLRLIYFSYDVKMKEKGDIPEGYSVSREKKERFSLILESASTNQTSMYLCASTVGSTDTQYFGPGTRLTVL.

There are many counts of this clone. The chain links TRBV4-3 to TRBJ2-7, with a weak D call TRBD2 (6 bases). The CDR3 runs to 14 residues. In germline, CDR1 is LGHNA, CDR2 YSLEER. V gave up 4 bases and J gave up 6 bases, with 16 bases separating them. The CDR3 spells CASSLGGPNTEQYF. CDR3 sequence (DNA): TGCGCCAGCAGCCTCGGAGGGCCCAACACCGAGCAGTACTTC.

This clone turned up a few times. The genes are TRBV6-2 or TRBV6-3 and TRBJ1-1; 8 bases match TRBD1. Germline assignment: CDR1 MNHEY and CDR2 SVGEGT. This CDR3 has 16 amino acids. J was trimmed by 0 bases and V by 0 bases; bases with no gene match: 3. The chain's CDR3 is CASSYSRDRMNTEAFF. The CDR3 DNA reads as TGTGCCAGCAGTTACTCCCGGGACAGGATGAACACTGAAGCTTTCTTT.

The rearrangement uses TRBV3-1 (or the pseudogene TRBV3-2) and TRBJ1-2; D ambiguous. V was pared by 4 bases and J by 5 bases, with 11 bases between. The germline CDR1 and CDR2 sequences are LGHDT and YNNKEL (reference sequence). This CDR3 is built from 13 residues. CDR3 residues: CASSPGGIYGYTF. CDR3 in DNA: TGTGCCAGCAGCCCGGGCGGGATATATGGCTACACCTTC.

The chain has TRBV28 and TRBJ1-5; 9 nucleotides align to TRBD1. V lost 2 bases, J lost 3 bases, and 5 bases stayed unmatched. The length of the CDR3 is 16 residues. Germline V CDR1 and CDR2: MDHEN, SYDVKM. CDR3 sequence (DNA): TGTGCCAGCAGTTTAACCACAGGGGGCATCAATCAGCCCCAGCATTTT. It yields the protein CASSLTTGGINQPQHF. The full variable domain, with the rest looked up from reference TRBV28 and TRBJ1-5, is DVKVTQSSRYLVKRTGEKVFLECVQDMDHENMFWYRQDPGLGLRLIYFSYDVKMKEKGDIPEGYSVSREKKERFSLILESASTNQTSMYLCASSLTTGGINQPQHFGDGTRLSIL.